This entry describes one TCR beta chain. The data are from a study of blood T cell repertoires in COVID-19. Overall study: COVID-19 samples collected from the United States, Italy and Spain covered acute and convalescent phases. T cells, B-cell-depleted T cells, or PBMCs supplied cDNA or gDNA.

Original handling: Reference gene primer amplification gave estimated nucleated cell counts. Assay used: immunoSEQ multiplex PCR; TCRdb lists only in-frame clones, some missing. The V and J calls and clone size are taken from that table; D and trimming were inferred from the DNA. Found here are just over 150,000 clones, more than 65% of them singletons; the top ten hold approximately 10%. Unmatched junction bases numbered 7, after V lost 5 bases and J lost 1 base. This CDR3 contains 16 residues. The germline gives CDR1 SGHTA, CDR2 FQGNSA. V gene TRBV7-2 combines with J gene TRBJ2-4; the match to TRBD2 covers 8 bases. Sequencing used peripheral blood. This clonotype originated in a woman between 50 and 59 years old with acute or convalescent COVID-19. The CDR3 DNA follows: TGTGCCAGCAGCGCCAGCGGGAGTGTGGCCAAAAACATTCAGTACTTC. This gives the protein CASSASGSVAKNIQYF.